This T cell receptor beta chain was captured in a study of T cells in localized non-small cell lung cancer. The method was immunoSEQ multiplex PCR; TCRdb's version includes in-frame clones alone and lacks a portion of them. The table lists roughly 40,000 clones, about 90% of them singletons. Germline CDR1 SGHTA, CDR2 FQGTGA. Deletions cut 4 bases from V and 7 bases from J, with 11 bases between. The CDR3 sequence is 13 residues long. The TCR sequence derives from a woman aged 40 to 75 with stage I lung adenocarcinoma. The specimen was peripheral blood, collected before any cancer treatment. This sequence joins TRBV7-3 and TRBJ2-1, with D possibly matching TRBD1 (5 bases). The CDR3 spells CASSSLTENEQFF. The CDR3 DNA sequence: TGTGCCAGCAGCTCACTGACAGAGAATGAGCAGTTCTTC.